This TCR beta chain was obtained from a study of T cell changes during pregnancy in multiple sclerosis (dated by TCRdb to between 2018 and 2021). With regard to the full study: The study looked at changes in the T cell repertoire across pregnancy in women with multiple sclerosis.

CDR1 MRHNA and CDR2 SNTAGT are derived from the germline V gene. Trimming takes 3 bases off V and 6 bases off J; junction bases not matched to a gene: 1. From the cysteine up to the phenylalanine, the CDR3 has a length of 15 residues. Of the read, only the CDR3 DNA is kept; its 45 bases are in frame from base 1. Relative to its sample, this clone is medium-sized (0.01 to 0.1%). It lacks a known antigen. The input lacks base qualities; no much larger clone sits a single base away. Library creation used the immunoSEQ multiplex PCR assay. TCRdb carries this immuneACCESS record with in-frame sequences only. Its versions omit some clonotypes, under half of them owing to an unresolved V gene in the studies checked, with the rest unexplained. In this sample the table shows 38,000 or so clones, around nine tenths of which occur a single time. The biggest ten clones account for about 1.2% of the sample.

The specimen comprised peripheral blood, sampled before pregnancy. The source of this sequence is a female donor with multiple sclerosis, enrolled in a pregnancy study. The V and J genes are TRBV6-4 and TRBJ2-1, and 14 junctional nucleotides match TRBD2. Here is the DNA: TGTGCCAGCAGTGAAGGGACTAGCGGGAGCAATGAGCAGTTCTTC. It encodes CASSEGTSGSNEQFF.